These 31 T cell receptor beta chains originate from one sample sequenced in a study of blood T cell repertoires in COVID-19. Generated by immunoSEQ multiplex PCR, the TCRdb table keeps only in-frame clones and is missing some. Of about 150,000 clones listed, approximately 80% are singletons. The specimen was peripheral blood. The receptors derive from a woman in her 50s with acute or convalescent COVID-19.

The chain has TRBV10-2 and TRBJ2-3; the match to TRBD2 covers 12 bases. The CDR3 sequence is 16 residues long. Germline V lookup: CDR1 WSHSY, CDR2 SAAADI. V dropped 3 bases and J dropped 3; count of bases not matched to a gene: 4. The CDR3 is CASSDGLAGTTDTQYF. The CDR3 DNA reads TGCGCCAGCAGTGATGGACTAGCGGGGACTACAGATACGCAGTATTTT.

This sequence joins TRBV27 and TRBJ1-4; 9 nucleotides match TRBD1. In germline, CDR1 is MNHEY, CDR2 SMNVEV (reference sequence). V lost 8 bases to trimming and J lost 11 bases; unmatched junction nucleotides: 9. This CDR3 spans 13 amino acids. DNA of the CDR3: TGTGCCAGCGCCGGGACAGGGTTGAACAAACTGTTTTTT. It codes for CASAGTGLNKLFF.

This chain connects TRBV12-3 or TRBV12-4 to TRBJ1-4; D gene ambiguous. CDR3 length: 13 amino acids. V was trimmed by 7 bases and J by 6 bases, leaving 12 bases between them. The CDR3 nucleotides read TGTGCCAGCACTCGACAACCAGATGAAAAACTGTTTTTT. Protein product: CASTRQPDEKLFF.

The chain is built from TRBV10-3 and TRBJ2-2; TRBD1 aligns across 10 bases. The CDR3 length is 16 residues. With V trimmed by 0 bases and J by 2 bases, 0 bases remained unmatched. Germline V lookup: CDR1 ENHRY, CDR2 SYGVKD. The CDR3 DNA reads TGTGCCATCAGTGAGTCGACAGGGGGCAACACCGGGGAGCTGTTTTTT. Translating gives CAISESTGGNTGELFF.

The chain links TRBV5-1 to TRBJ2-7; 10 bases agree with TRBD1. Germline CDR1 is SGHRS and CDR2 is YFSETQ. The CDR3 loop spans 13 amino acids. V was pared by 4 bases and J by 7 bases, with 5 bases of the junction left unmatched. CDR3 nucleotide sequence: TGCGCCAGCAGCCCGGACAGGGGGAGGGAGCAGTACTTC. Translating it yields CASSPDRGREQYF.

The CDR3 DNA reads as TGTGCCAGCAGCTTAGAACAGGGGGCCTCGGGGTACAATGAGCAGTTCTTC. This sequence encodes CASSLEQGASGYNEQFF. This chain links TRBV11-2 with TRBJ2-1, with 9 bases lining up with TRBD1. The germline gives CDR1 SGHAT, CDR2 FQNNGV. V shed 0 bases and J 4 bases; nucleotides not matched to a gene: 7. This CDR3 has 17 amino acids.

V gene TRBV28 combines with J gene TRBJ2-7; 9 bases line up with TRBD1. CDR3 length: 19 amino acids. J was trimmed by 4 bases and V by 0 bases; bases with no gene match: 16. The germline V gene has CDR1 MDHEN and CDR2 SYDVKM. This CDR3 reads CASSLWAGTGRYGAYEQYF. CDR3 bases: TGTGCCAGCAGTTTATGGGCGGGGACAGGGAGGTATGGAGCGTACGAGCAGTACTTC.

V and J are TRBV14 and TRBJ2-1; 7 bases agree with TRBD1. Germline loops: CDR1 SGHDN, CDR2 FVKESK. The V segment lost 3 bases and the J segment 10 bases; nucleotides outside the gene matches: 9. CDR3 length equals 14 residues. CDR3 coding DNA: TGTGCCAGCAGCCATTCCCCCGACAGGGACGAGCAGTTCTTC. Translated, it gives CASSHSPDRDEQFF.

This chain links TRBV11-2 with TRBJ2-7, with TRBD2 matching over 8 bases. With V trimmed by 5 bases and J by 4 bases, 13 bases remained unmatched. CDR3 length equals 16 residues. The germline gives CDR1 SGHAT, CDR2 FQNNGV. The CDR3 loop reads CASSLQVAGGAYEQYF. CDR3 nucleotide sequence: TGTGCCAGCAGCCTTCAGGTCGCCGGGGGGGCATACGAGCAGTACTTC.

The table lists this clone with a count of one. V and J are TRBV27 and TRBJ2-6; TRBD1 is a possible D gene (7 bases). The CDR3 is 18 amino acids. Between the trimmed V and J ends, which lost 5 bases and 0 bases, there was a span of 17 bases. The germline V gene has CDR1 MNHEY and CDR2 SMNVEV (reference sequence). CDR3 loop: CASSRRDRLSSGANVLTF. As DNA, the CDR3 is TGTGCCAGCAGTCGGCGGGACAGATTGAGCTCTGGGGCCAACGTCCTGACTTTC.

The chain joins TRBV28 to TRBJ1-1, with a tentative D call TRBD1 (5 bases). Germline CDR1 is MDHEN and CDR2 is SYDVKM. This CDR3 is 14 amino acids long. With 9 bases removed from V and 5 bases from J, the gap between germline ends came to 19 bases. Here the CDR3 reads CASLAVPGGTEAFF. CDR3 DNA: TGTGCCAGTCTAGCCGTCCCCGGGGGGACTGAAGCTTTCTTT.

V gene TRBV19 combines with J gene TRBJ2-2, with 8 bases matching TRBD1. Germline loops: CDR1 LNHDA, CDR2 SQIVND (reference sequence). The CDR3 is 14 amino acids. V was clipped by 4 bases and J by 5 bases; unmatched bases: 3. CDR3 loop: CASSNQGATGELFF. In nucleotides, the CDR3 is TGTGCCAGTAGTAACCAGGGGGCTACCGGGGAGCTGTTTTTT.

This clone was recorded once. This CDR3 is CASSLRGSIHEQYF. In nucleotides, the CDR3 is TGTGCCAGCAGCCTACGCGGGAGCATCCACGAGCAGTACTTC. This sequence joins TRBV3-1 (or the pseudogene TRBV3-2) and TRBJ2-7, with 7 bases that match TRBD2. This CDR3 has 14 amino acids. The germline V gene encodes CDR1 LGHDT and CDR2 YNNKEL (reference sequence). The trim removed 4 bases at V and 5 bases at J, leaving 8 bases unmatched.

V and J are TRBV18 and TRBJ2-3, with no clear D. Germline CDR1 is KGHSH and CDR2 is LQKENI. The germline V and J ends were trimmed by 2 bases and 7 bases, with 7 bases remaining between them. The CDR3 length is 12 residues. In DNA form, the CDR3 reads TGTGCCAGCTCACCAGAGGAGTATACGCAGTATTTT. Encoded protein: CASSPEEYTQYF.

The chain is built from TRBV7-3 and TRBJ2-3; 8 bases match TRBD2. V trimming: 5 bases; J trimming: 2 bases; junction bases outside the gene matches: 6. This CDR3 spans 15 amino acids. Germline-derived CDR1 and CDR2 are SGHTA and FQGTGA. CDR3 in amino acids: CASSQVAGNTDTQYF. CDR3 bases: TGTGCCAGCAGCCAAGTAGCGGGGAACACAGATACGCAGTATTTT.

The sample holds one count of this clone. J is TRBJ2-3 and V is TRBV7-9, with D possibly matching TRBD2 (5 bases). V lost 8 bases and J 6 bases, leaving 21 bases between the germline ends. The germline gives CDR1 SEHNR, CDR2 FQNEAQ (reference sequence). CDR3 length: 15 residues. The CDR3 protein is CASPPEGHGTDTQYF. As DNA, the CDR3 is TGTGCCAGCCCCCCAGAGGGCCACGGTACGGATACGCAGTATTTT.

The rearrangement links TRBV20-1 to TRBJ1-1; D is unclear. Germline-derived CDR1 and CDR2 are DFQATT and SNEGSKA (reference sequence). The CDR3 has 11 residues. CDR3 sequence: CGWRRNTEAFF. As DNA, the CDR3 is TGCGGGTGGAGGCGGAACACTGAAGCTTTCTTT.

This clone was detected only once. This rearrangement joins TRBV4-3 to TRBJ1-6; TRBD1 matches 8 bases. Germline loops: CDR1 LGHNA, CDR2 YSLEER. The CDR3 runs to 15 residues. V lost 1 base to trimming and J lost 13 bases; unmatched junction nucleotides: 9. CDR3 bases: TGCGCCAGCAGCCAAGGGACAGGGAGATTCAGGCCCCTCCACTTT. Translating it yields CASSQGTGRFRPLHF.

V usage is TRBV9 and J usage is TRBJ1-6; maybe TRBD1 (5 bases). With 3 bases removed from V and 7 bases from J, the gap between germline ends came to 11 bases. Germline V CDR1 and CDR2: SGDLS, YYNGEE. The CDR3 loop spans 14 amino acids. The CDR3 DNA follows: TGTGCCAGCAGCGAGGGGACTTCAAATTCACCCCTCCACTTT. It specifies CASSEGTSNSPLHF.

This chain's CDR3 is CASSQISGGPSYEQYF. The CDR3 coding sequence is TGTGCCAGCAGCCAAATTAGCGGGGGCCCCTCCTACGAGCAGTACTTC. This chain uses TRBV5-4 with TRBJ2-7, with 9 nucleotides matching TRBD2. V was pared by 4 bases and J by 0 bases, with 8 bases of the junction left unmatched. CDR3 length equals 16 residues. Germline lookup yields CDR1 SGHNT and CDR2 YYREEE (reference sequence).

This clone was observed once. The chain joins TRBV6-2 or TRBV6-3 to TRBJ2-7; 10 nucleotides agree with TRBD2. CDR3 size: 16 residues. J was trimmed by 8 bases and V by 6 bases; bases with no gene match: 16. From germline, CDR1 is MNHEY and CDR2 SVGEGT. CDR3 amino acids: CASSRSKAGGPIKQYF. In nucleotides, the CDR3 is TGTGCCAGCAGCCGTTCCAAAGCGGGAGGGCCAATAAAGCAGTACTTC.

The V call is TRBV5-4, the J call TRBJ2-1, with D possibly TRBD2 on 5 matching bases. This CDR3 has 14 amino acids. Germline V gene data show CDR1 as SGHNT and CDR2 as YYREEE (reference sequence). V lost 5 bases, J lost 1 base, and 10 bases lay in between. The CDR3 DNA is TGTGCCAGCAGGGAGGAGGTTTCCTACAATGAGCAGTTCTTC. This codes for CASREEVSYNEQFF.

The chain is built from TRBV19 and TRBJ2-7, with 8 bases fitting TRBD2. The CDR3 covers 14 residues. The V gene's germline CDR1 is LNHDA and CDR2 SQIVND (reference sequence). J lost 3 bases, V lost 4 bases, and 5 bases had no gene match. This chain's CDR3 is CASSTVAGRYEQYF. The CDR3 DNA reads TGTGCCAGTAGTACCGTAGCGGGGCGCTACGAGCAGTACTTC.

In its sample, this clone was seen once. J is TRBJ1-6 and V is TRBV4-3; possible D gene TRBD1, 5 bases. This CDR3 has 16 amino acids. V dropped 1 base and J dropped 5 bases, with 12 bases sitting between them. Germline V lookup: CDR1 LGHNA, CDR2 YSLEER. CDR3 nucleotide sequence: TGCGCCAGCAGCCAAGCCCCGGGACTTGATAATTCACCCCTCCACTTT. The encoded protein is CASSQAPGLDNSPLHF.

V gene TRBV12-3 or TRBV12-4 combines with J gene TRBJ2-7; no firm D call. The CDR3 covers 12 residues. Trimming took off 8 bases at V and 3 bases at J, with 11 bases between the two ends. CDR3: CASGRLLYEQYF. In DNA, the CDR3 is TGTGCCAGCGGCAGGCTACTCTACGAGCAGTACTTC.

The chain has TRBV7-3 and TRBJ2-2; D not certain. This CDR3 has 14 amino acids. Germline values: CDR1 SGHTA, CDR2 FQGTGA. Deletions cut 5 bases from V and 0 bases from J, with 7 bases between. The CDR3 region has the DNA TGTGCCAGCAGCCGGTCCTCGAACACCGGGGAGCTGTTTTTT. Translation gives CASSRSSNTGELFF.

This chain connects TRBV3-1 (or the pseudogene TRBV3-2) to TRBJ2-1, with TRBD1 as a possible D gene (6 bases). Trimming shortened V by 3 bases and J by 6 bases, and 18 bases separated the two germline ends. Per the germline V gene, CDR1 is LGHDT and CDR2 is YNNKEL (reference sequence). The CDR3 has 16 amino acids. DNA of the CDR3: TGTGCCAGCAGCCAGAGCGGAGACAGGCTTTTCAATGAGCAGTTCTTC. As protein: CASSQSGDRLFNEQFF.

The rearrangement joins TRBV6-1 to TRBJ1-5, with D possibly being TRBD1 (6 bases). CDR1 and CDR2 (germline): MNHNS, SASEGT. The CDR3 consists of 14 residues. Trimming took 6 bases from V and 3 from J, leaving 12 bases between them. CDR3 coding DNA: TGTGCCAGCAGGGCAGACAGGTTCAATCAGCCCCAGCATTTT. Its protein product is CASRADRFNQPQHF.

This sequence joins TRBV12-3 or TRBV12-4 and TRBJ1-5; no clear D. This CDR3 has 13 amino acids. Trimming cost V 3 bases and J 2 bases, with 5 bases left between them. CDR3 DNA sequence: TGTGCCAGCAGTTTCTCCGGCAATCAGCCCCAGCATTTT. This translates into CASSFSGNQPQHF.

The rearrangement joins TRBV6-4 to TRBJ2-1; 12 bases line up with TRBD2. The trim removed 3 bases at V and 5 bases at J, leaving 2 bases unmatched. The CDR3 is made up of 15 amino acids. CDR1 is MRHNA, CDR2 SNTAGT, per germline. The CDR3, as DNA: TGTGCCAGCAGTGAGGGACTAGCGGGCCACAATGAGCAGTTCTTC. This codes for CASSEGLAGHNEQFF.

The J gene is TRBJ2-7, the V gene TRBV6-2 or TRBV6-3, with TRBD2 matching 13 bases. CDR1 MNHEY and CDR2 SVGEGT come from the germline V gene. V lost 2 bases, J lost 4 bases, and 8 bases stayed unmatched. This CDR3 contains 17 residues. The CDR3 coding sequence is TGTGCCAGCAGTTACGTAGAGGGACTAGCGGGAAAGTACGAGCAGTACTTC. Its translation is CASSYVEGLAGKYEQYF.